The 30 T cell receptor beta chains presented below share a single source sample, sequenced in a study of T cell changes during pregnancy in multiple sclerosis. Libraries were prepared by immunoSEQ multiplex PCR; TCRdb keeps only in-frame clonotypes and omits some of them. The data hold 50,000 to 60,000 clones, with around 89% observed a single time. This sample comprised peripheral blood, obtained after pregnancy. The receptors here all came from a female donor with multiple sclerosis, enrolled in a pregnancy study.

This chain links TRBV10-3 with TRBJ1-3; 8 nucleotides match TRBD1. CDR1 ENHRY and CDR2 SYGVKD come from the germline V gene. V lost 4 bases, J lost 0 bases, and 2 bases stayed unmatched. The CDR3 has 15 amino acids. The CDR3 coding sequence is TGTGCCATCAGTGCGGGACAGGACTCTGGAAACACCATATATTTT. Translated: CAISAGQDSGNTIYF.

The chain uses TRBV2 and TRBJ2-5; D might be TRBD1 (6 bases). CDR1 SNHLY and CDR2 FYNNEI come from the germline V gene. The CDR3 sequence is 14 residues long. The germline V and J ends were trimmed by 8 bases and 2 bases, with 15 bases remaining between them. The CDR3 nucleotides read TGTGCCAGCCAGAACAGGGCCAGGCAAGAGACCCAGTACTTC. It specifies CASQNRARQETQYF.

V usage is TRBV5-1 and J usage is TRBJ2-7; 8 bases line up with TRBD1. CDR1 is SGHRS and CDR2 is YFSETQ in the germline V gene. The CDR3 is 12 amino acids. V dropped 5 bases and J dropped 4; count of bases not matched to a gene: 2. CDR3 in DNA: TGCGCCAGCAGGACAGGGGATTACGAGCAGTACTTC. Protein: CASRTGDYEQYF.

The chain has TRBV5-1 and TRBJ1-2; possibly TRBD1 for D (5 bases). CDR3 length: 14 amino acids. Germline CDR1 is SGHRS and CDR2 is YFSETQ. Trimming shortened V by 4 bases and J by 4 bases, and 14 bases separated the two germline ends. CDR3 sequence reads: CASSSKGVFYGYTF. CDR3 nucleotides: TGCGCCAGCAGCAGTAAAGGGGTCTTCTATGGCTACACCTTC.

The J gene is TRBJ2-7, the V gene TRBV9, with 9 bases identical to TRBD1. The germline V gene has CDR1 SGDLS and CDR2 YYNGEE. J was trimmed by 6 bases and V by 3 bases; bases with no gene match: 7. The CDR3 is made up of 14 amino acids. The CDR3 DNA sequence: TGTGCCAGCAGCGCTGGACAGGGGAGGGTCGAGCAGTACTTC. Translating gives CASSAGQGRVEQYF. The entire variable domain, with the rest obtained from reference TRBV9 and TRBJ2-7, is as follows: DSGVTQTPKHLITATGQRVTLRCSPRSGDLSVYWYQQSLDQGLQFLIQYYNGEERAKGNILERFSAQQFPDLHSELNLSSLELGDSALYFCASSAGQGRVEQYFGPGTRLTVT.

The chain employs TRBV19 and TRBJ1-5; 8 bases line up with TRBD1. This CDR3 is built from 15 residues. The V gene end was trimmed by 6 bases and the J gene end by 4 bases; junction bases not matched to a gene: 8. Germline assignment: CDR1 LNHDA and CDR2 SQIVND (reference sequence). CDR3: CASSPRGRGNQPQHF. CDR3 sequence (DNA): TGTGCCAGTAGCCCCAGGGGGCGGGGGAATCAGCCCCAGCATTTT.

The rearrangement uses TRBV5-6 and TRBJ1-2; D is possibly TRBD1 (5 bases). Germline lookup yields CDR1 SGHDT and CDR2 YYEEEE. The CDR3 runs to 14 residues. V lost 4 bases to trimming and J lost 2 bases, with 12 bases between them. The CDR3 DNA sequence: TGTGCCAGCAGCCGGGGGACGGGAAACTATGGCTACACCTTC. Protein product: CASSRGTGNYGYTF.

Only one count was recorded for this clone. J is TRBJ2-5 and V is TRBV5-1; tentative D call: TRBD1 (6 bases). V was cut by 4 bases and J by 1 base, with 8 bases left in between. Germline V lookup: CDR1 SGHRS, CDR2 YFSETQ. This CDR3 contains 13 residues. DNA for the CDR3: TGCGCCAGCAGCCCGACAGGCCAAGAGACCCAGTACTTC. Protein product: CASSPTGQETQYF.

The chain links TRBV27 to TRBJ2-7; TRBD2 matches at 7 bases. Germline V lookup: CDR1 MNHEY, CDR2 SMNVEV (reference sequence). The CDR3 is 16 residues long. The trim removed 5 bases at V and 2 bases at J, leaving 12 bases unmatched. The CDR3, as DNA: TGTGCCAGCAGTCCTTCTAGCGGAGTAACTACCTACGAGCAGTACTTC. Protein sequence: CASSPSSGVTTYEQYF.

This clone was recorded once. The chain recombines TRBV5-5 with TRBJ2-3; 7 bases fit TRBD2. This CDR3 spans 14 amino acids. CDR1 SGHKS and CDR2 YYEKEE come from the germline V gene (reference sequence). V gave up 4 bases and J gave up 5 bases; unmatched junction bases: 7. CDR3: CASSLSGVRDTQYF. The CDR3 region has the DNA TGTGCCAGCAGCCTCAGCGGGGTCAGAGATACGCAGTATTTT.

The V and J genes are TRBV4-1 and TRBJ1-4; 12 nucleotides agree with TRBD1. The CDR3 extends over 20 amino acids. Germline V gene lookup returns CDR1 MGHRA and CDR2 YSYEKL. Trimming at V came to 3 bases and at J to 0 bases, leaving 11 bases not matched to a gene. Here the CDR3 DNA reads TGCGCCAGCAGCCATGATCCGCCGGGACAGGGGGCTGCAACTAATGAAAAACTGTTTTTT. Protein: CASSHDPPGQGAATNEKLFF.

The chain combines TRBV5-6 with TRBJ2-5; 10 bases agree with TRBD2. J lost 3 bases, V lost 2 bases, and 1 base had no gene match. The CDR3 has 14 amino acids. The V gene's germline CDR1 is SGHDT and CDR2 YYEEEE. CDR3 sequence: CASSLTSGEETQYF. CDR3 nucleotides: TGTGCCAGCAGCTTAACTAGCGGGGAAGAGACCCAGTACTTC.

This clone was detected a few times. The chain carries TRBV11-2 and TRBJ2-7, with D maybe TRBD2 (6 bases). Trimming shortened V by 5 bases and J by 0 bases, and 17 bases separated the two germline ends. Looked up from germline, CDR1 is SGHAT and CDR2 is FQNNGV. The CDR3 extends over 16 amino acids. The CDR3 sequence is CASSPLDRRGSYEQYF. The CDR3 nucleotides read TGTGCCAGCAGCCCCCTAGACCGGCGGGGCTCCTACGAGCAGTACTTC.

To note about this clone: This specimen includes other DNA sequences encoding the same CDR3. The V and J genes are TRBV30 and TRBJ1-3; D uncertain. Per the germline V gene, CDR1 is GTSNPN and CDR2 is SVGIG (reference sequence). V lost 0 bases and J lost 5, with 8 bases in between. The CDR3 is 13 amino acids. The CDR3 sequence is CAWSVSGRNTIYF. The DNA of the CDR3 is TGTGCCTGGAGTGTATCGGGAAGAAACACCATATATTTT.

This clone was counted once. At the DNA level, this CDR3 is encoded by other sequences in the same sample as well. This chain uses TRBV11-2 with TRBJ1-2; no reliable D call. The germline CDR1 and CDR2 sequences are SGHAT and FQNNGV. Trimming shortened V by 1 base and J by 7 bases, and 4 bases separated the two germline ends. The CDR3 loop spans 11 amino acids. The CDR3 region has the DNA TGTGCCAGCAGCTTAGGAGGTGGCTACACCTTC. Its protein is CASSLGGGYTF.

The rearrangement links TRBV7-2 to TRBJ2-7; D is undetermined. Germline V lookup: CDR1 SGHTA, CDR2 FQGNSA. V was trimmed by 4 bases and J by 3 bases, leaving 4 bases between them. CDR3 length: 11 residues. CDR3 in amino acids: CASSSIYEQYF. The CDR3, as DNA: TGTGCCAGCAGCTCCATCTACGAGCAGTACTTC.

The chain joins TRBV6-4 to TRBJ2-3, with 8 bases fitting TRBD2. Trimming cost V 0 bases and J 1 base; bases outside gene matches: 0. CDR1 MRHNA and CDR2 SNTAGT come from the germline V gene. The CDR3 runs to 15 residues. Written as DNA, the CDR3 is TGTGCCAGCAGTGACTCGCGGGGGGGCACAGATACGCAGTATTTT. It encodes CASSDSRGGTDTQYF.

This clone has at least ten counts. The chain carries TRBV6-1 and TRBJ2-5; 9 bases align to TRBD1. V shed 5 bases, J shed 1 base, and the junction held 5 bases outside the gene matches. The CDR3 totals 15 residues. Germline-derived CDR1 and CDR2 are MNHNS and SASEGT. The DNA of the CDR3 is TGTGCCAGCAGTTTGACAGGGGGTACCCAAGAGACCCAGTACTTC. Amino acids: CASSLTGGTQETQYF.

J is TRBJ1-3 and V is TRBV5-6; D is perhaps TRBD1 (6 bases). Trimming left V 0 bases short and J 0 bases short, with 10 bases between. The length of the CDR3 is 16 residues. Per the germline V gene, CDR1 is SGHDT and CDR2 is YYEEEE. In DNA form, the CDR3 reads TGTGCCAGCAGCTTGGGGGGGACATACTCTGGAAACACCATATATTTT. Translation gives CASSLGGTYSGNTIYF.

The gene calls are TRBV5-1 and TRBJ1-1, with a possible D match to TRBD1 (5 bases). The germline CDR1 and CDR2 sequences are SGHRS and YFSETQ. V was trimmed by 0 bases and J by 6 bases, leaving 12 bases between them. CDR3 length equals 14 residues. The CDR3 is CASSLGQGGSEAFF. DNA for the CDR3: TGCGCCAGCAGCTTGGGGCAGGGCGGATCTGAAGCTTTCTTT.

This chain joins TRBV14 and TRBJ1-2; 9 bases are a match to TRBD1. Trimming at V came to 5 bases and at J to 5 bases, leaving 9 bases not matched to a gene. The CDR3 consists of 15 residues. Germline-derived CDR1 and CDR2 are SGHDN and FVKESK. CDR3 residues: CASSASRTGVYGYTF. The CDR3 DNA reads TGTGCCAGCAGCGCCTCCCGGACAGGGGTATATGGCTACACCTTC.

The CDR3 DNA reads TGCGCCAGCAGCCATATCCAAGGACAGGGGGCGGGTGGCTACACCTTC. This gives the protein CASSHIQGQGAGGYTF. The chain combines TRBV4-1 with TRBJ1-2; 11 nucleotides line up with TRBD1. Germline V gene data show CDR1 as MGHRA and CDR2 as YSYEKL. With V trimmed by 3 bases and J by 7 bases, 10 bases remained unmatched. The CDR3 spans 16 residues.

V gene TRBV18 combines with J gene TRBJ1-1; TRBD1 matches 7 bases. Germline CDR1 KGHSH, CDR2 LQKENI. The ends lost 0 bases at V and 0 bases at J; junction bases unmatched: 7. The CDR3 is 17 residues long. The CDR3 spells CASSPPRQGGMNTEAFF. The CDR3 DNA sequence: TGTGCCAGCTCACCACCGCGACAGGGCGGCATGAACACTGAAGCTTTCTTT.

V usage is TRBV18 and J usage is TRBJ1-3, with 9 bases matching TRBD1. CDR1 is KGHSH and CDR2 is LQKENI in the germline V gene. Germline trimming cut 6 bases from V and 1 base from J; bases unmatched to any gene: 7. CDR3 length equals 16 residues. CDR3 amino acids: CASSPTGGVSGNTIYF. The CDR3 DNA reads TGTGCCAGCTCCCCGACAGGGGGTGTATCTGGAAACACCATATATTTT.

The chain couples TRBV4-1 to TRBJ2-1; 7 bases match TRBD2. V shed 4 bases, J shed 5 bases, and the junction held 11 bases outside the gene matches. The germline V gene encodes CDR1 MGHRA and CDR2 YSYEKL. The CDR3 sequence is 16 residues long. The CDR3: CASSRRLAPSDNEQFF. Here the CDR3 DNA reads TGCGCCAGCAGCCGCAGACTAGCCCCCAGTGACAATGAGCAGTTCTTC.

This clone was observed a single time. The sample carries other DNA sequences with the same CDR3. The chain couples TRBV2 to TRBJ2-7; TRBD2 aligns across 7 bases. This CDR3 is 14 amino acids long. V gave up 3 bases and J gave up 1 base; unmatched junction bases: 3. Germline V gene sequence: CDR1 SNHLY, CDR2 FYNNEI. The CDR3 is CASSDQGGSYEQYF. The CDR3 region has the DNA TGTGCCAGCAGTGATCAGGGAGGGTCCTACGAGCAGTACTTC.

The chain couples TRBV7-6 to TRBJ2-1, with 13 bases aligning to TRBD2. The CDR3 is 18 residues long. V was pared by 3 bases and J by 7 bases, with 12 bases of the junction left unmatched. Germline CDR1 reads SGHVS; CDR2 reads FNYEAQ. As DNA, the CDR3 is TGTGCCAGCAGCTTCGGACTAGCGGGGGAGCCGCTTGATAATGAGCAGTTCTTC. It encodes CASSFGLAGEPLDNEQFF.

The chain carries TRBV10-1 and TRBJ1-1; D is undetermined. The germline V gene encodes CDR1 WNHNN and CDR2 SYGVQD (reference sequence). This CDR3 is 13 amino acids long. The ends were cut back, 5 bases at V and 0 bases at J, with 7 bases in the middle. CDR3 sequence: CASSSTVNTEAFF. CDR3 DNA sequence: TGCGCCAGCAGTAGTACGGTGAACACTGAAGCTTTCTTT.

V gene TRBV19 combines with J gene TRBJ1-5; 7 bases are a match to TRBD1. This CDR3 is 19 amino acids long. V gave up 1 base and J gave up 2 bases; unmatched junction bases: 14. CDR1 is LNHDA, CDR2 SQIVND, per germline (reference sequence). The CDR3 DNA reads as TGTGCCAGTAGTATAGCTTCCCCCGACAGGGAAGAGGGCAATCAGCCCCAGCATTTT. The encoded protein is CASSIASPDREEGNQPQHF.

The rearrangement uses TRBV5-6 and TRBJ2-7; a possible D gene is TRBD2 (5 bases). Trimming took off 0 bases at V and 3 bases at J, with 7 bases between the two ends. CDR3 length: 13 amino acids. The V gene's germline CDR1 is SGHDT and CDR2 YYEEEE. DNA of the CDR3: TGTGCCAGCAGCTTGGGGAGGAACTACGAGCAGTACTTC. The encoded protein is CASSLGRNYEQYF. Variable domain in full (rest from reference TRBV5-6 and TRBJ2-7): DAGVTQSPTHLIKTRGQQVTLRCSPKSGHDTVSWYQQALGQGPQFIFQYYEEEERQRGNFPDRFSGHQFPNYSSELNVNALLLGDSALYLCASSLGRNYEQYFGPGTRLTVT.